The 23 T cell receptor beta chains given below trace back to one sample, sequenced in a study of cytomegalovirus exposure and HLA in healthy donors. The assay was immunoSEQ multiplex PCR, and TCRdb's table has in-frame clones only and misses some. The table lists fewer than 150,000 clones, 70% to 85% of them singletons, with around 27% in the top ten. Sequenced input: PBMCs. The receptors come from a man aged 25 to 40 in good health and CMV-seropositive.

V and J are TRBV2 and TRBJ1-1, with 9 bases that match TRBD1. With V trimmed by 7 bases and J by 3 bases, 12 bases remained unmatched. CDR1 SNHLY and CDR2 FYNNEI come from the germline V gene. CDR3 size: 16 residues. This chain's CDR3 is CASISPDRGRDTEAFF. DNA of the CDR3: TGTGCCAGCATATCCCCGGACAGGGGTCGGGACACTGAAGCTTTCTTT.

V is TRBV5-1 and J is TRBJ1-4; a possible D gene is TRBD1 (6 bases). V was clipped by 0 bases and J by 12 bases, with 18 bases between them. CDR1 SGHRS and CDR2 YFSETQ come from the germline V gene. This CDR3 spans 15 amino acids. The CDR3: CASSLAAGVGKELFF. CDR3 DNA sequence: TGCGCCAGCAGCTTGGCCGCAGGGGTTGGGAAGGAACTGTTTTTT.

V is TRBV7-9 and J is TRBJ1-1; no reliable D call. CDR3 length equals 12 residues. Germline V lookup: CDR1 SEHNR, CDR2 FQNEAQ (reference sequence). V lost 5 bases and J lost 6, with 10 bases in between. CDR3 in DNA: TGTGCCAGCAGCGGCCGAGGCTCTGAAGCTTTCTTT. It is translated as CASSGRGSEAFF.

The chain carries TRBV11-3 and TRBJ2-1, with a weak D call TRBD2 (6 bases). The V gene lost 4 bases and the J gene lost 1 base, with 8 bases spanning the gap. CDR3 size: 14 residues. CDR1 SGHNT and CDR2 YENEEA come from the germline V gene. The DNA for the CDR3 is TGTGCCAGCAGCTGGCGGGGTTCCTACAATGAGCAGTTCTTC. It codes for CASSWRGSYNEQFF.

CDR3 amino acids: CASIDGQGSGNTIYF. The CDR3 coding sequence is TGTGCCAGCATCGATGGACAGGGCTCTGGAAACACCATATATTTT. This chain connects TRBV6-6 to TRBJ1-3, with 8 bases fitting TRBD1. The germline V gene has CDR1 MNHNY and CDR2 SVGAGI (reference sequence). With V trimmed by 7 bases and J by 0 bases, 5 bases remained unmatched. The CDR3 is made up of 15 amino acids.

This clone was detected only a few times. The chain carries TRBV7-3 and TRBJ1-2; D possibly corresponds to TRBD1 (6 bases). The germline gives CDR1 SGHTA, CDR2 FQGTGA. V dropped 1 base and J dropped 4 bases, with 13 bases sitting between them. This CDR3 is built from 15 residues. The CDR3, as DNA: TGTGCCAGCAGCTTAAGGCCAGGGGAAGGCTATGGCTACACCTTC. Translated: CASSLRPGEGYGYTF.

The chain employs TRBV5-1 and TRBJ2-3, with 7 bases identical to TRBD2. With 4 bases clipped from V and 9 bases from J, the junction kept 20 bases outside the gene matches. The V gene's germline CDR1 is SGHRS and CDR2 YFSETQ. The CDR3 consists of 17 residues. The CDR3 DNA is TGCGCCAGCAGCGAGGAGCGGGACGCACGAAATCAGATAACGCAGTATTTT. Its translation: CASSEERDARNQITQYF.

V is TRBV5-1 and J is TRBJ2-5; 7 bases align to TRBD1. The V gene end was trimmed by 2 bases and the J gene end by 7 bases; junction bases not matched to a gene: 8. The CDR3 covers 14 residues. Germline lookup yields CDR1 SGHRS and CDR2 YFSETQ. This chain's CDR3 is CASSLGGQEGTQYF. CDR3 nucleotides: TGCGCCAGCAGCTTAGGCGGACAGGAAGGGACCCAGTACTTC. Full variable domain (rest looked up from reference TRBV5-1 and TRBJ2-5): KAGVTQTPRYLIKTRGQQVTLSCSPISGHRSVSWYQQTPGQGLQFLFEYFSETQRNKGNFPGRFSGRQFSNSRSEMNVSTLELGDSALYLCASSLGGQEGTQYFGPGTRLLVL.

This chain links TRBV19 with TRBJ2-5, with 11 nucleotides matching TRBD2. The CDR3 totals 15 residues. Germline values: CDR1 LNHDA, CDR2 SQIVND (reference sequence). With V trimmed by 3 bases and J by 2 bases, 2 bases remained unmatched. The CDR3 region is CASSIGLAGQETQYF. The CDR3 DNA sequence: TGTGCCAGTAGTATCGGACTAGCGGGTCAAGAGACCCAGTACTTC.

The chain links TRBV7-6 to TRBJ2-7; D remains unclear. V was pared by 6 bases and J by 2 bases, with 14 bases between. CDR1 is SGHVS and CDR2 is FNYEAQ in the germline V gene. CDR3 size: 14 residues. This CDR3 is CASSEPIPPYEQYF. In nucleotides, the CDR3 is TGTGCCAGCAGTGAACCTATCCCACCCTACGAGCAGTACTTC.

The V gene is TRBV6-6, the J gene TRBJ2-5, with 10 bases that match TRBD2. V trimming: 7 bases; J trimming: 1 base; junction bases outside the gene matches: 0. The length of the CDR3 is 13 residues. Germline CDR1 reads MNHNY; CDR2 reads SVGAGI (reference sequence). The chain's CDR3 is CASTSGSQETQYF. The CDR3 bases are TGTGCCAGCACTAGCGGGAGCCAAGAGACCCAGTACTTC.

The chain combines TRBV18 with TRBJ1-5, with 8 bases identical to TRBD1. CDR1 KGHSH and CDR2 LQKENI come from the germline V gene. The CDR3 sequence is 15 residues long. V trimming: 5 bases; J trimming: 3 bases; junction bases outside the gene matches: 6. The CDR3 DNA follows: TGTGCCAGCTCAGTGGACAGGGCATACAATCAGCCCCAGCATTTT. Protein: CASSVDRAYNQPQHF.

The chain joins TRBV6-6 to TRBJ2-7; D is uncertain. There are 11 residues in the CDR3. CDR1 is MNHNY and CDR2 is SVGAGI in the germline V gene (reference sequence). The germline V and J ends were trimmed by 4 bases and 6 bases, with 7 bases remaining between them. The CDR3 is CASSSLGEQYF. CDR3 DNA sequence: TGTGCCAGCAGTTCCCTCGGCGAGCAGTACTTC.

V gene TRBV4-1 combines with J gene TRBJ2-1; 12 bases fit TRBD2. The germline V gene encodes CDR1 MGHRA and CDR2 YSYEKL. V trimming: 0 bases; J trimming: 4 bases; junction bases outside the gene matches: 1. The CDR3 is 16 residues long. The CDR3 loop is CASSQEGTSGYNEQFF. The CDR3 DNA reads TGCGCCAGCAGCCAAGAGGGGACTAGCGGGTACAATGAGCAGTTCTTC.

V is TRBV15 and J is TRBJ2-5, with 13 bases lining up with TRBD2. The CDR3 totals 16 residues. Germline trimming cut 8 bases from V and 5 bases from J; bases unmatched to any gene: 11. CDR1 and CDR2 (germline): LNHNV, YYDKDF (reference sequence). The CDR3 DNA follows: TGTGCCACCGGGACGCCTCGGACTAGCGGGAGTGAGACCCAGTACTTC. Amino acids: CATGTPRTSGSETQYF.

The chain uses TRBV2 and TRBJ2-3; 15 bases line up with TRBD2. With 3 bases clipped from V and 5 bases from J, the junction kept 3 bases outside the gene matches. In germline, CDR1 is SNHLY, CDR2 FYNNEI. CDR3 length equals 16 residues. CDR3 nucleotide sequence: TGTGCCAGCAGTGACCCGGGACTAGCGGGAGGAGATACGCAGTATTTT. This gives the protein CASSDPGLAGGDTQYF.

J is TRBJ1-1 and V is TRBV7-2, with a weak D call TRBD1 (6 bases). The V end was cut by 4 bases, the J end by 3 bases, with 18 bases between. The length of the CDR3 is 16 residues. Germline V gene lookup returns CDR1 SGHTA and CDR2 FQGNSA. CDR3 protein: CASSWLGWTADTEAFF. The CDR3 nucleotides are TGTGCCAGCAGCTGGCTTGGTTGGACAGCGGACACTGAAGCTTTCTTT.

The rearrangement joins TRBV29-1 to TRBJ2-1; the D gene is possibly TRBD2 (7 bases). The CDR3 covers 15 residues. V lost 5 bases and J lost 8, with 22 bases in between. Germline V gives CDR1 SQVTM, CDR2 ANQGSEA. The CDR3 DNA reads as TGCAGCGTTTGGGGGGGGACTGGGAAGGGGGATGAGCAGTTCTTC. It encodes CSVWGGTGKGDEQFF.

This clone was recorded a few times. The CDR3 spells CASSVGLAEYNEQFF. The CDR3 nucleotides are TGTGCCAGCAGCGTCGGACTAGCGGAGTACAATGAGCAGTTCTTC. The rearrangement links TRBV7-9 to TRBJ2-1; 10 bases match TRBD2. After removal of 5 bases from V and 4 bases from J, the junction contained 5 bases not matched to a gene. The CDR3 runs to 15 residues. Germline CDR1 reads SEHNR; CDR2 reads FQNEAQ (reference sequence).

CDR3 protein: CASSTRGNLNTEAFF. CDR3 DNA sequence: TGTGCCAGCAGCACCAGGGGAAATTTGAACACTGAAGCTTTCTTT. V usage is TRBV7-2 and J usage is TRBJ1-1, with TRBD1 as a possible D gene (6 bases). CDR1 SGHTA and CDR2 FQGNSA come from the germline V gene. Between the trimmed V and J ends, which lost 5 bases and 0 bases, there was a span of 13 bases. This CDR3 comprises 15 residues.

The chain is built from TRBV6-6 and TRBJ1-6, with TRBD1 as a possible D gene (5 bases). Deletions cut 5 bases from V and 5 bases from J, with 10 bases between. The germline V gene encodes CDR1 MNHNY and CDR2 SVGAGI (reference sequence). The CDR3 contains 14 residues. CDR3 DNA sequence: TGTGCCAGCAGTGCCCAGGGTAATAATTCACCCCTCCACTTT. Residues: CASSAQGNNSPLHF.

This clone was detected only a few times. This rearrangement joins TRBV30 to TRBJ1-2, with D perhaps matching TRBD1 (5 bases). CDR1 is GTSNPN and CDR2 is SVGIG in the germline V gene (reference sequence). The CDR3 sequence is 15 residues long. V was clipped by 1 base and J by 4 bases, with 16 bases between them. For the CDR3, the DNA is TGTGCCTGGAGTGCGTTTATGGGGCTTACCTATGGCTACACCTTC. It translates to CAWSAFMGLTYGYTF.

The rearrangement uses TRBV4-2 and TRBJ2-3, with D possibly matching TRBD1 (6 bases). V was cut by 1 base and J by 2 bases, with 13 bases left in between. The germline V gene has CDR1 LGHNA and CDR2 YNFKEQ. CDR3 size: 16 residues. The DNA for the CDR3 is TGTGCCAGCAGCCAAGTAGCCAGGGGATTCACAGATACGCAGTATTTT. This sequence encodes CASSQVARGFTDTQYF.